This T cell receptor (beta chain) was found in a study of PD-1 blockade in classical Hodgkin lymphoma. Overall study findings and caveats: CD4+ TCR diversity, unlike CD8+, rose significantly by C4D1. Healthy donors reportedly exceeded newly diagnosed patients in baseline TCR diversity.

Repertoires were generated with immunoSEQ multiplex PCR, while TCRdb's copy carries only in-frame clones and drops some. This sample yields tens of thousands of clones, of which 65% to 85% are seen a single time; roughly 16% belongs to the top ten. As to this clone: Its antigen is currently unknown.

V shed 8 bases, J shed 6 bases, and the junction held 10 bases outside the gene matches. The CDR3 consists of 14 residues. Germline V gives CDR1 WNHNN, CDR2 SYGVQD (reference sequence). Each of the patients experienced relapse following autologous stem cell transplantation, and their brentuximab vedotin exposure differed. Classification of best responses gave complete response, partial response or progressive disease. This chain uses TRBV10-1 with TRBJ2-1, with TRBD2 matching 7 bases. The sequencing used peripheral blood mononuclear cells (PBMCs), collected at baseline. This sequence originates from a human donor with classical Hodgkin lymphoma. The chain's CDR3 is CASSRDYQINEQFF. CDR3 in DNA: TGCGCCAGCTCCAGGGACTACCAAATCAATGAGCAGTTCTTC.